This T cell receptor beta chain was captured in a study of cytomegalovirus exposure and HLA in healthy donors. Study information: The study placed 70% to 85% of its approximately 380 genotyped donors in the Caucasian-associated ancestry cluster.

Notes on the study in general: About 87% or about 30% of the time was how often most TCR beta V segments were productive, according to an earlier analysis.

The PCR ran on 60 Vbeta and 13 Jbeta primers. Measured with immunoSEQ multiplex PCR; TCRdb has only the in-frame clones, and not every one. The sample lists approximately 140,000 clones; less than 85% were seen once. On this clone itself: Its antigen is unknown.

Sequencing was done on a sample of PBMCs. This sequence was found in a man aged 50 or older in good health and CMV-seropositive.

The CDR3 loop reads CASSLLPSGSRETQYF. The DNA of the CDR3 is TGTGCCAGCAGCTTATTGCCTAGCGGGAGTCGAGAGACCCAGTACTTC. The J gene is TRBJ2-5, the V gene TRBV7-3; 10 bases match TRBD2. Unmatched junction bases numbered 7, after V lost 2 bases and J lost 4 bases. The CDR3 is 16 residues long. Germline V gives CDR1 SGHTA, CDR2 FQGTGA.